This entry concerns a single T cell receptor (beta chain). The antigen remains unidentified. One entry per CDR3 protein results from TCRdb running MiXCR on the 5' RACE reads. The profile shows about 360,000 distinct CDR3 sequences, roughly 6.2% of them singletons. The data were obtained in a study of T cells after yellow fever vaccination. Study outcomes and limitations: A small proportion of clonotypes was detected in both the CD4 and CD8 compartments. Contamination by abundant bulk-population clonotypes could be present in FACS-sorted repertoires. Clones that expanded after primary vaccination mostly reappeared after the booster (roughly 97% CD4, 70% to 90% CD8).

Germline V CDR1 and CDR2: SQVTM, ANQGSEA. This CDR3 region has 12 residues. Trimming removed 4 bases at V and 5 bases at J, with 9 bases between. The genes are TRBV29-1 and TRBJ2-1, with unresolved D. The material was PBMCs, obtained 5 days after the yellow fever booster vaccination. The sequence derives from a man aged 25-40 years who received the YFV17D yellow fever vaccine. The CDR3 loop is CSVGLGNNEQFF. CDR3 bases: TGCAGCGTTGGGTTAGGAAACAATGAGCAGTTCTTC.